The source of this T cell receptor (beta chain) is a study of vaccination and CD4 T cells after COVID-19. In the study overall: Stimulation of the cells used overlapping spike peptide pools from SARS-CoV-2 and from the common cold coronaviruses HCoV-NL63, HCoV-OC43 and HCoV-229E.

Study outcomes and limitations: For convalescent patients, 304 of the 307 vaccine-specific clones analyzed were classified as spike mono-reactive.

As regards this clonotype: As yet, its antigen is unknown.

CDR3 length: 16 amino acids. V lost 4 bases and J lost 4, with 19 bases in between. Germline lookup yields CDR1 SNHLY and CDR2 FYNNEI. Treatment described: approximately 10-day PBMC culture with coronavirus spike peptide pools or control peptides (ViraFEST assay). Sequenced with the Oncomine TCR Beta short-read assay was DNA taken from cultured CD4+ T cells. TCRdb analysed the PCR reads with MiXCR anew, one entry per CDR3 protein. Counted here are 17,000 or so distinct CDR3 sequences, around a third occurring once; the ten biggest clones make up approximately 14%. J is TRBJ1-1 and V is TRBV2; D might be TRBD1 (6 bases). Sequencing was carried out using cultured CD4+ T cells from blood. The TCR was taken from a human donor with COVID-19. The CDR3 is CASSGFLGRGITEAFF. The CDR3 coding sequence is TGTGCCAGCAGTGGTTTCTTAGGCAGGGGTATCACTGAAGCTTTCTTT. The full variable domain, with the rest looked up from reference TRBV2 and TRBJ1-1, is EPEVTQTPSHQVTQMGQEVILRCVPISNHLYFYWYRQILGQKVEFLVSFYNNEISEKSEIFDDQFSVERPDGSNFTLKIRSTKLEDSAMYFCASSGFLGRGITEAFFGQGTRLTVV.